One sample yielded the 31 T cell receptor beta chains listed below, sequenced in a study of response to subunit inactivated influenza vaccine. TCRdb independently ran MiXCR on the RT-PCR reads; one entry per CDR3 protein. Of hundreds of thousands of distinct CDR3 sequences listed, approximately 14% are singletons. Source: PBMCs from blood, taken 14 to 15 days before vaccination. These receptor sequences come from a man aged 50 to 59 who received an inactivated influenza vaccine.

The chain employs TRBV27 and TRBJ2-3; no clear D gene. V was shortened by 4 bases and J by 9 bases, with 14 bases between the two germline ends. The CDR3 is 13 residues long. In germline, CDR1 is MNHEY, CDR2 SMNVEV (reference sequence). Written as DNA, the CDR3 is TGTGCCAGCAGTTCCCCCCTTTTCCGGACGCAGTATTTT. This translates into CASSSPLFRTQYF.

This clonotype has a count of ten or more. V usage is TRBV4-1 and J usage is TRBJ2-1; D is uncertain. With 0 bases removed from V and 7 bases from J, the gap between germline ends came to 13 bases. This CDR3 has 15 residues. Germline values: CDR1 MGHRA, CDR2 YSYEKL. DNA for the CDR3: TGCGCCAGCAGCCAAGAAGGGCGGCAGATTAATGAGCAGTTCTTC. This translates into CASSQEGRQINEQFF.

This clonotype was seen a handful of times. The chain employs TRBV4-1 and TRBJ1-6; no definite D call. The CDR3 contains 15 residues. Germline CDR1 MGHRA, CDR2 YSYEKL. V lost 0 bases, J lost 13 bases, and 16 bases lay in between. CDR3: CASSQETASYWPLHF. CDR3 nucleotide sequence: TGCGCCAGCAGCCAAGAGACGGCCTCCTATTGGCCCCTCCACTTT.

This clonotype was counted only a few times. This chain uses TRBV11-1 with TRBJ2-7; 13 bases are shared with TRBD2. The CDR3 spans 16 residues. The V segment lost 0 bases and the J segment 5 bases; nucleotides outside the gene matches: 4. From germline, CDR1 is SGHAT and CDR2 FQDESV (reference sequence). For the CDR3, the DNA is TGTGCCAGCAGCTTAGCCCGAGGACTAGCGGGAGACGAGCAGTACTTC. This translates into CASSLARGLAGDEQYF.

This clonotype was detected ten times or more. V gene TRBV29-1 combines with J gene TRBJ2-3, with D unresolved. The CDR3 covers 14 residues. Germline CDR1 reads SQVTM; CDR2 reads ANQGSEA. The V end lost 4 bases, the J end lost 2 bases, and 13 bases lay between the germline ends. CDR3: CSVGWGNPTDTQYF. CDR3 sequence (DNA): TGCAGCGTTGGATGGGGAAACCCCACAGATACGCAGTATTTT.

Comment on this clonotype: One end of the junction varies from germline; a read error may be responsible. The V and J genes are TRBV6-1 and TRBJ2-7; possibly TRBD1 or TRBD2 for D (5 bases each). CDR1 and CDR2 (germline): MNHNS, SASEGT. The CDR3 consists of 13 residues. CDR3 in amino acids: CASREVGTYEQYF. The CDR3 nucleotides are TGTGCCAGCAGGGAAGTGGGGACGTACGAGCAGTACTTC.

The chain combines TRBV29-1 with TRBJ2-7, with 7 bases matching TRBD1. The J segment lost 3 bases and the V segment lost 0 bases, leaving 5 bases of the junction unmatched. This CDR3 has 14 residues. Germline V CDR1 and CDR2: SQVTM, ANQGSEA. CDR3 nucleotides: TGCAGCGTTGAAGATCCGGACAGGCGCTACGAGCAGTACTTC. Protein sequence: CSVEDPDRRYEQYF.

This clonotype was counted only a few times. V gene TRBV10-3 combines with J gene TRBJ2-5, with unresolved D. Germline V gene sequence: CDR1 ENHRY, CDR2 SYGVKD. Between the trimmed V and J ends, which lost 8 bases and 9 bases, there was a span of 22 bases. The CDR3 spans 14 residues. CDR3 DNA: TGTGCCATCTACGACCCAGGCGGCCAAAGGGCCCAGTACTTC. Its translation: CAIYDPGGQRAQYF.

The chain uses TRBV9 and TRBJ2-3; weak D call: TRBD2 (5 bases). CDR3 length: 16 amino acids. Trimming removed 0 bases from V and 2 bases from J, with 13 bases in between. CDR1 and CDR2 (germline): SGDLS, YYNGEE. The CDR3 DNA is TGTGCCAGCAGCGTAGGTGTGGGAGCTCTCACAGATACGCAGTATTTT. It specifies CASSVGVGALTDTQYF.

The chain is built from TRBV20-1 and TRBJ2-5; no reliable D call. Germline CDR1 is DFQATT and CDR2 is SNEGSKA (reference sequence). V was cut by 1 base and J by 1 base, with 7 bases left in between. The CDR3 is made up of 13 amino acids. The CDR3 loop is CSARVVLQETQYF. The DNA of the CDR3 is TGCAGTGCTAGAGTAGTACTCCAAGAGACCCAGTACTTC.

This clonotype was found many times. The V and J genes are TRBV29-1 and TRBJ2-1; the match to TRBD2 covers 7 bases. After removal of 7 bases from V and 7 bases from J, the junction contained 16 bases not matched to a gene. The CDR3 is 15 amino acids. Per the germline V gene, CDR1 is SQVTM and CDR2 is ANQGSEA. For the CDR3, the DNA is TGCAGCGCCTTCCCGGCTAGCGGAAGCCTTAATGAGCAGTTCTTC. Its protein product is CSAFPASGSLNEQFF.

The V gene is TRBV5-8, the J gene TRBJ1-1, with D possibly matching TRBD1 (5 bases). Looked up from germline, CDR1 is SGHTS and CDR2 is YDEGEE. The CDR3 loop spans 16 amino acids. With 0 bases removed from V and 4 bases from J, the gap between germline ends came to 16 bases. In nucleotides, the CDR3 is TGTGCCAGCAGCTTGGCCCTTGGGGGAAGGGGCACTGAAGCTTTCTTT. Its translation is CASSLALGGRGTEAFF.

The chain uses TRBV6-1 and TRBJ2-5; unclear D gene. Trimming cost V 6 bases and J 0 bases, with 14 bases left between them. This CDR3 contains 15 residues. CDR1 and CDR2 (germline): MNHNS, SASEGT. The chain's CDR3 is CASSQNWLYQETQYF. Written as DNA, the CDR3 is TGTGCCAGCAGCCAAAATTGGCTGTACCAAGAGACCCAGTACTTC.

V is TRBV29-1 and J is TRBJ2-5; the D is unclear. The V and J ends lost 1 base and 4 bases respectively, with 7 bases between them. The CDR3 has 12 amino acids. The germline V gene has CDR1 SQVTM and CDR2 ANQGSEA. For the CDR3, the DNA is TGCAGCGTTGAAGCCGCCGGAGAGACCCAGTACTTC. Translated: CSVEAAGETQYF. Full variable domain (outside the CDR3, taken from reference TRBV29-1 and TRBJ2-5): SAVISQKPSRDICQRGTSLTIQCQVDSQVTMMFWYRQQPGQSLTLIATANQGSEATYESGFVIDKFPISRPNLTFSTLTVSNMSPEDSSIYLCSVEAAGETQYFGPGTRLLVL.

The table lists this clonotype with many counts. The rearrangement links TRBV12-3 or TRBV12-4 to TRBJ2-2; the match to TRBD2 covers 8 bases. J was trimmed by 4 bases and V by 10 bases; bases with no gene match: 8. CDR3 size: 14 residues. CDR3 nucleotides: TGTGCCACCCTACCGGGACTAGTCACCGGGGAGCTGTTTTTT. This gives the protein CATLPGLVTGELFF.

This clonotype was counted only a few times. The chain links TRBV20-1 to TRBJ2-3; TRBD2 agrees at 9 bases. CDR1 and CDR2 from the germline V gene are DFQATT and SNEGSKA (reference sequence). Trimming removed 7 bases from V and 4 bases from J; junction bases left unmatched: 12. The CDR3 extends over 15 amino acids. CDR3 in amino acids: CSGSGLAPKADTQYF. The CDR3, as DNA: TGCAGTGGTTCCGGACTAGCGCCGAAGGCAGATACGCAGTATTTT.

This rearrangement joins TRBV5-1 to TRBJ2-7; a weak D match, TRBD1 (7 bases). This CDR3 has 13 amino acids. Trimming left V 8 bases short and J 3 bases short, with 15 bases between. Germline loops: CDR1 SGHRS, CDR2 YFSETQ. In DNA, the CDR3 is TGCGCCAGTAGGCGGGACAGCTACTACGAGCAGTACTTC. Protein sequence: CASRRDSYYEQYF.

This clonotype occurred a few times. The CDR3 sequence: CASSLSWGRHYGYTF. As DNA, the CDR3 is TGTGCCAGCAGTTTATCTTGGGGGCGCCACTATGGCTACACCTTC. The J gene is TRBJ1-2, the V gene TRBV27; a possible D gene is TRBD1 (6 bases). V lost 0 bases, J lost 3 bases, and 11 bases lay in between. Germline CDR1 and CDR2: MNHEY and SMNVEV (reference sequence). The CDR3 spans 15 residues.

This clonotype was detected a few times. The CDR3 reads CASSDPAPDRGAGELFF. For the CDR3, the DNA is TGCGCCAGCAGTGACCCCGCTCCGGACAGGGGCGCCGGGGAGCTGTTTTTT. The chain has TRBV10-1 and TRBJ2-2; the match to TRBD1 covers 9 bases. The CDR3 contains 17 residues. Looked up from germline, CDR1 is WNHNN and CDR2 is SYGVQD (reference sequence). With 3 bases clipped from V and 6 bases from J, the junction kept 11 bases outside the gene matches.

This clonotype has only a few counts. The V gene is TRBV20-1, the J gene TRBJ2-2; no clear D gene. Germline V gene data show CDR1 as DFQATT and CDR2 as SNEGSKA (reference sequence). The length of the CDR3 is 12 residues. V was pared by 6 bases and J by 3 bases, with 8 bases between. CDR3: CSAQRDTGELFF. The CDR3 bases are TGCAGTGCCCAACGGGACACCGGGGAGCTGTTTTTT.

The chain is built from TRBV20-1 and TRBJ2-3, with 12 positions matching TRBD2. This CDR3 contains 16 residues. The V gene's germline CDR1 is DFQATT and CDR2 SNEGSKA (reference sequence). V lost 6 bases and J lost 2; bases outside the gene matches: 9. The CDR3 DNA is TGCAGTGCCTCCGGACTAGCGGGATACATCACAGATACGCAGTATTTT. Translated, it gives CSASGLAGYITDTQYF.

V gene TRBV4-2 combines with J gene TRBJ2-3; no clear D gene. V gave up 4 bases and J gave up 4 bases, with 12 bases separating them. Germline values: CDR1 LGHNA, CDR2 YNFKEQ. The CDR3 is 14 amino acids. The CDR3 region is CASSPYPTADTQYF. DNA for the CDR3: TGTGCCAGCAGCCCGTACCCTACCGCAGATACGCAGTATTTT.

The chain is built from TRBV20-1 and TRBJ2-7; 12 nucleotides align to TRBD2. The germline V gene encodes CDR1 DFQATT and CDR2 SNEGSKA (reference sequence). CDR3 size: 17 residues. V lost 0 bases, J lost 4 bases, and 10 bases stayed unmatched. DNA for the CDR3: TGCAGTGCTAGAGATCGACTAGCGGGGGACCCCTCATACGAGCAGTACTTC. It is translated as CSARDRLAGDPSYEQYF.

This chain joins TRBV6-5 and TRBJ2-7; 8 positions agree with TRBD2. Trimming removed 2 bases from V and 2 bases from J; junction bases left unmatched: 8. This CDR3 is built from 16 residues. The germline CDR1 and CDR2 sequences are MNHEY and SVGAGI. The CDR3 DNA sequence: TGTGCCAGCAGTTACCTCCCACGGGGGGGGACCTACGAGCAGTACTTC. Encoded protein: CASSYLPRGGTYEQYF.

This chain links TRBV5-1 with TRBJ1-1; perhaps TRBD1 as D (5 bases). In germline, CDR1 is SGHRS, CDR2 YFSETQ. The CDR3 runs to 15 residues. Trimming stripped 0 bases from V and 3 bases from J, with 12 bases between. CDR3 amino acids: CASSLAPGIDTEAFF. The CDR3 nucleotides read TGCGCCAGCAGCTTGGCCCCAGGGATTGACACTGAAGCTTTCTTT.

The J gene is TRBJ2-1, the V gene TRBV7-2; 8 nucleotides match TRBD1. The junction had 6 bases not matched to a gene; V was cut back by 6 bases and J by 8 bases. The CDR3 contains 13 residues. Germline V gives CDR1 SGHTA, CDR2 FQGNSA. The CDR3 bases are TGTGCCAGCAGGGCCGGGACAGGATATGAGCAGTTCTTC. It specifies CASRAGTGYEQFF.

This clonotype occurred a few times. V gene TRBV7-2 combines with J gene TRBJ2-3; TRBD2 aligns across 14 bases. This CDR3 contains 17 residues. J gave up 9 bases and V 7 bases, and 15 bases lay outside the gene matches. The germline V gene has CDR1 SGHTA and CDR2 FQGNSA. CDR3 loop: CASTPTGLAGGVVTQYF. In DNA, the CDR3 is TGTGCCAGCACCCCCACCGGACTAGCGGGAGGAGTGGTCACGCAGTATTTT.

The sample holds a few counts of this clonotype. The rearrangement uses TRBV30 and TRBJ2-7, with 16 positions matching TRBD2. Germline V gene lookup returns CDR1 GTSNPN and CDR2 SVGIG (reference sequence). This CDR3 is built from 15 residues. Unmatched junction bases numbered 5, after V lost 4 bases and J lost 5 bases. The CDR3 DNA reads TGTGCCTGGACAACGGGACTAGCGGGAGGGAACGAGCAGTACTTC. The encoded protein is CAWTTGLAGGNEQYF.

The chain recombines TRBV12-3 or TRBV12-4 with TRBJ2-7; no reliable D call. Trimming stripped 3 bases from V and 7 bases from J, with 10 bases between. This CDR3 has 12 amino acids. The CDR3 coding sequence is TGTGCCAGCAGTTTTCTCCTTGGTGAGCAGTACTTC. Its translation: CASSFLLGEQYF.

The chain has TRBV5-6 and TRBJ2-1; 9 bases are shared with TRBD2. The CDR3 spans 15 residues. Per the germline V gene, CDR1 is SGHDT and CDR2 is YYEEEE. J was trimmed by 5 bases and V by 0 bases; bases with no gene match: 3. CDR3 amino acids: CASSLAREGHNEQFF. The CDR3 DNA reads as TGTGCCAGCAGCTTGGCGCGGGAGGGCCACAATGAGCAGTTCTTC.

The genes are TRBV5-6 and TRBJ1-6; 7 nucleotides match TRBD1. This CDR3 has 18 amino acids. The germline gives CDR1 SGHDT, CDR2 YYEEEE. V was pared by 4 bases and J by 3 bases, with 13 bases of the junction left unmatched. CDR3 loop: CASSGSGVWDSYNSPLHF. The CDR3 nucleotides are TGTGCCAGCAGCGGGAGTGGGGTATGGGACAGCTATAATTCACCCCTCCACTTT.